The next 16 T cell receptor beta chains were all read from a single sample in a study of T cells in Graves' hyperthyroidism and ophthalmopathy. RNA transcripts were the template for amplifying TCR beta CDR3 regions. The HTBI primer set served for first-round RT-PCR of the TCR CDR3. TCRdb used MiXCR to reprocess the multiplex PCR reads, holding one entry per CDR3 protein. The table records more than 300,000 distinct CDR3 sequences, roughly 13% of them present only once. Material for sequencing was blood. These TCRs come from a woman between 18 and 30 years old with Graves' hyperthyroidism.

Notes on this clonotype: A much bigger clone sits one base away, suggesting this may be a read error. J is TRBJ1-1 and V is TRBV28, with D unclear. From germline, CDR1 is MDHEN and CDR2 SYDVKM. This CDR3 is built from 16 residues. CDR3 nucleotides: TGTGCCAGCAGTCCATCCTTCCAGGCCGGGGTCACTGAAGCTTCCTTT. Protein sequence: CASSPSFQAGVTEASF. Full variable domain (outside the CDR3, taken from reference TRBV28 and TRBJ1-1): DVKVTQSSRYLVKRTGEKVFLECVQDMDHENMFWYRQDPGLGLRLIYFSYDVKMKEKGDIPEGYSVSREKKERFSLILESASTNQTSMYLCASSPSFQAGVTEASFGQGTRLTVV.

This clonotype has a count of ten or more. The chain uses TRBV11-1 and TRBJ2-2; D might be TRBD2 (7 bases). Germline-derived CDR1 and CDR2 are SGHAT and FQDESV (reference sequence). V was clipped by 4 bases and J by 0 bases, with 21 bases between them. The CDR3 runs 19 residues. CDR3 sequence reads: CASSWLAGAGTANTGELFF. CDR3 bases: TGTGCCAGCAGCTGGCTCGCGGGGGCGGGAACCGCGAACACCGGGGAGCTGTTTTTT. Drawing the rest from reference TRBV11-1 and TRBJ2-2, the complete variable domain is EAEVAQSPRYKITEKSQAVAFWCDPISGHATLYWYRQILGQGPELLVQFQDESVVDDSQLPKDRFSAERLKGVDSTLKIQPAELGDSAMYLCASSWLAGAGTANTGELFFGEGSRLTVL.

This clonotype was recorded at least ten times. The rearrangement joins TRBV24-1 to TRBJ2-5; no clear D. The CDR3 has 14 amino acids. Germline V gene sequence: CDR1 KGHDR, CDR2 SFDVKD. The V and J ends lost 6 bases and 1 base respectively, with 11 bases between them. The CDR3 loop is CATSSSVSQETQYF. CDR3 bases: TGTGCCACCAGTAGCTCGGTTTCCCAAGAGACCCAGTACTTC.

This clonotype was detected many times. The V and J genes are TRBV6-1 and TRBJ2-1; 7 bases agree with TRBD2. The V and J ends lost 3 bases and 8 bases, in that order; junction bases with no gene match: 10. Germline-derived CDR1 and CDR2 are MNHNS and SASEGT. The CDR3 has 15 amino acids. CDR3 DNA: TGTGCCAGCAGTGATCGGCTAGCGGCAAGAGATGAGCAGTTCTTC. Its protein is CASSDRLAARDEQFF.

This chain links TRBV7-2 with TRBJ2-5, with 13 bases that match TRBD2. The V and J ends lost 5 bases and 5 bases, in that order; junction bases with no gene match: 14. The CDR3 has 18 residues. CDR1 is SGHTA, CDR2 FQGNSA, per germline. As DNA, the CDR3 is TGTGCCAGCAGCAGATACCTCGGACTAGCGGGAGTTCAGGAGACCCAGTACTTC. Translated: CASSRYLGLAGVQETQYF.

Many counts were recorded for this clonotype. The chain carries TRBV29-1 and TRBJ2-5, with D perhaps matching TRBD2 (6 bases). The CDR3 contains 13 residues. Trimming stripped 8 bases from V and 5 bases from J, with 18 bases between. Germline V CDR1 and CDR2: SQVTM, ANQGSEA. The CDR3 is CSQREVGTETQYF. The CDR3 nucleotides read TGCAGCCAGAGGGAGGTTGGGACGGAGACCCAGTACTTC.

The J gene is TRBJ2-7, the V gene TRBV5-6, with 7 bases identical to TRBD1. V shed 3 bases and J 8 bases; nucleotides not matched to a gene: 17. This CDR3 is built from 16 residues. Per the germline V gene, CDR1 is SGHDT and CDR2 is YYEEEE. CDR3 amino acids: CASSSQQDRPGMKQYF. In DNA form, the CDR3 reads TGTGCCAGCAGCTCGCAACAGGACAGGCCCGGTATGAAGCAGTACTTC.

This clonotype came up many times. The J gene is TRBJ1-1, the V gene TRBV20-1, with 9 bases lining up with TRBD1. Germline loops: CDR1 DFQATT, CDR2 SNEGSKA (reference sequence). Trimming took 6 bases from V and 6 from J; bases not matched to a gene: 14. The CDR3 sequence is 15 residues long. This CDR3 reads CSARQGGRSGSEAFF. The CDR3 region has the DNA TGCAGTGCCAGACAGGGGGGAAGATCAGGGTCTGAAGCTTTCTTT.

Many counts were recorded for this clonotype. The CDR3 DNA sequence: TGTGCCAGCAGTTTATCAGGGCAGCGAGAAAAACTGTTTTTT. It is translated as CASSLSGQREKLFF. The chain uses TRBV28 and TRBJ1-4, with TRBD1 as a possible D gene (5 bases). Germline-derived CDR1 and CDR2 are MDHEN and SYDVKM. Trimming left V 1 base short and J 8 bases short, with 11 bases between. CDR3 length: 14 residues. The full variable domain, in which reference TRBV28 and TRBJ1-4 provide the parts outside the CDR3, is DVKVTQSSRYLVKRTGEKVFLECVQDMDHENMFWYRQDPGLGLRLIYFSYDVKMKEKGDIPEGYSVSREKKERFSLILESASTNQTSMYLCASSLSGQREKLFFGSGTQLSVL.

The chain uses TRBV7-2 and TRBJ2-7; 11 bases are shared with TRBD2. After removal of 4 bases from V and 9 bases from J, the junction contained 11 bases not matched to a gene. Looked up from germline, CDR1 is SGHTA and CDR2 is FQGNSA. The CDR3 sequence is 15 residues long. The CDR3 loop is CASSSNSGGAPGQYF. The CDR3 nucleotides read TGTGCCAGCAGCTCCAATAGCGGGGGGGCCCCCGGGCAGTACTTC.

J is TRBJ1-2 and V is TRBV7-9, with D perhaps matching TRBD1 (5 bases). In germline, CDR1 is SEHNR, CDR2 FQNEAQ (reference sequence). Trimming cost V 1 base and J 7 bases, with 16 bases left between them. CDR3 length: 15 amino acids. The CDR3 nucleotides read TGTGCCAGCAGCTTAGATTGGGACGGAAGGGGTGGCTACACCTTC. Translated: CASSLDWDGRGGYTF.

This clonotype turned up a few times. The V and J genes are TRBV19 and TRBJ1-4; perhaps TRBD1 as D (5 bases). Germline V gene lookup returns CDR1 LNHDA and CDR2 SQIVND (reference sequence). This CDR3 spans 17 amino acids. Trimming left V 5 bases short and J 2 bases short, with 18 bases between. The CDR3 sequence: CASSAHRWGTTNEKLFF. The CDR3 DNA is TGTGCCAGTAGTGCCCACCGGTGGGGGACTACTAATGAAAAACTGTTTTTT.

The J gene is TRBJ2-2, the V gene TRBV5-1; possibly TRBD2 for D (6 bases). The V end lost 4 bases, the J end lost 5 bases, and 15 bases lay between the germline ends. Germline CDR1 SGHRS, CDR2 YFSETQ. The CDR3 extends over 15 amino acids. CDR3 region: CASSKPGLGTGELFF. As DNA, the CDR3 is TGCGCCAGCAGCAAGCCGGGACTCGGTACCGGGGAGCTGTTTTTT.

There are many counts of this clonotype. The chain combines TRBV28 with TRBJ1-5; TRBD1 matches at 7 bases. CDR1 and CDR2 from the germline V gene are MDHEN and SYDVKM. This CDR3 is built from 15 residues. Trimming removed 7 bases from V and 6 bases from J; junction bases left unmatched: 12. The CDR3 here is CASTSPTGSGQPQHF. Here the CDR3 DNA reads TGTGCCAGCACCTCCCCGACAGGGTCGGGTCAGCCCCAGCATTTT.

This clonotype was observed many times. The V and J genes are TRBV6-1 and TRBJ1-1; the match to TRBD1 covers 9 bases. Trimming took 5 bases from V and 2 from J; bases not matched to a gene: 12. From germline, CDR1 is MNHNS and CDR2 SASEGT. The CDR3 length is 17 residues. This CDR3 reads CASSSGTGKGINTEAFF. CDR3 nucleotide sequence: TGTGCCAGCAGTTCCGGGACAGGGAAGGGAATCAACACTGAAGCTTTCTTT.

This clonotype was counted ten times or more. V usage is TRBV5-1 and J usage is TRBJ1-1, with D unclear. The germline V gene has CDR1 SGHRS and CDR2 YFSETQ. There are 14 residues in the CDR3. Trimming pared 1 base from V and 1 base from J, leaving 8 bases between. CDR3 bases: TGCGCCAGCAGCTTGCTACAAGGGAACACTGAAGCTTTCTTT. The encoded protein is CASSLLQGNTEAFF.